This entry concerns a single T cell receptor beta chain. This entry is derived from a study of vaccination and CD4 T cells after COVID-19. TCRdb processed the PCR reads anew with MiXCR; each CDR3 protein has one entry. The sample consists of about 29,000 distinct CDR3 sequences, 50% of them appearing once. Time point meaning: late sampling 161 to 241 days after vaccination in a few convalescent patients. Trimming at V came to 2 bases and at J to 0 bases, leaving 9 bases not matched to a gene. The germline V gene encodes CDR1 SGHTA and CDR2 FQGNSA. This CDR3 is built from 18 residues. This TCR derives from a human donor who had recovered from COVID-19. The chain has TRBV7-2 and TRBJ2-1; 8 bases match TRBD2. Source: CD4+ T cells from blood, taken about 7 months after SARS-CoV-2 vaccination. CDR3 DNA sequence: TGTGCCAGCAGCTTATCTAGCGGGCGCCGCAGCTCCTACAATGAGCAGTTCTTC. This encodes CASSLSSGRRSSYNEQFF.